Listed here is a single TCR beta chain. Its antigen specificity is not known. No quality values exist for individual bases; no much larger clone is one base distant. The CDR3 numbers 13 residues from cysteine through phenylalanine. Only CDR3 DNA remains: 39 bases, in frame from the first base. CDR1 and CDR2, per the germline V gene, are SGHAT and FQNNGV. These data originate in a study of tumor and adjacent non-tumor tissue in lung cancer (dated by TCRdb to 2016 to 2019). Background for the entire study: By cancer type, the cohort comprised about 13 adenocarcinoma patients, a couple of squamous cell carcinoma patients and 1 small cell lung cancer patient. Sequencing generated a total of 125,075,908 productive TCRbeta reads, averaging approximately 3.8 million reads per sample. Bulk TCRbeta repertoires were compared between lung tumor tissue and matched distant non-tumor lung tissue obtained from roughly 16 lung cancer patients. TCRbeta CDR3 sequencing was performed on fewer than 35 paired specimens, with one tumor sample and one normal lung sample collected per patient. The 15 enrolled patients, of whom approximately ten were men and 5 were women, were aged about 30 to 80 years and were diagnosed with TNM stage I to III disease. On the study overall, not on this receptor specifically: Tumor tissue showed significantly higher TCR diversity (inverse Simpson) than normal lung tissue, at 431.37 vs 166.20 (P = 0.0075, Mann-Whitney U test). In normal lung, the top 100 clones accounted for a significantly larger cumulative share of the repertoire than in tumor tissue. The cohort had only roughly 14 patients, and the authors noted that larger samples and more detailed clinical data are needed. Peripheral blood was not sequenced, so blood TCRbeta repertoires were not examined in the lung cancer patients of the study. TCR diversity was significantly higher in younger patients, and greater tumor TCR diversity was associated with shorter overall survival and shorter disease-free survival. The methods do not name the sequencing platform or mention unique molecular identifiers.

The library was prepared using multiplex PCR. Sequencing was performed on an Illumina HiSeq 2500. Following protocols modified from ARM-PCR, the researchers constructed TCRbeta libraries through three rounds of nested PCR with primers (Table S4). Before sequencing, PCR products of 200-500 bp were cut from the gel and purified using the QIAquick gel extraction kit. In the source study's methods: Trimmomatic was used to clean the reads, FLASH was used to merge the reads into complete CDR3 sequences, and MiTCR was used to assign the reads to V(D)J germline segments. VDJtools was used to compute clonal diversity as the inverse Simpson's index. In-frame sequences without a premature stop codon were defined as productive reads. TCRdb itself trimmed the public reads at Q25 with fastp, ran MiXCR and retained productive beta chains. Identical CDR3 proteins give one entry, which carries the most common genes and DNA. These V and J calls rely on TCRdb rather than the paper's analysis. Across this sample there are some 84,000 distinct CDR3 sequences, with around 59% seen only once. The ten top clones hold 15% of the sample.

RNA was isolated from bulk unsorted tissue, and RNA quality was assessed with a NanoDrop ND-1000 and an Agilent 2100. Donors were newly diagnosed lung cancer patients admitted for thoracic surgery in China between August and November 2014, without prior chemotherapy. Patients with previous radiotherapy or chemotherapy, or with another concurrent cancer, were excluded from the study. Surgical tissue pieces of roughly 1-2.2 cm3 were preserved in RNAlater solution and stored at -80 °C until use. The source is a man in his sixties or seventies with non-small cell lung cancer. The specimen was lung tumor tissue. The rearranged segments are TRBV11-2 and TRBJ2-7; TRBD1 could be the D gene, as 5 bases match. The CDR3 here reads CNSNPTGSYEQYF. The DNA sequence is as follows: TGTAACAGCAACCCAACAGGCTCCTACGAGCAGTACTTC.